Presented here are 10 T cell receptor beta chains from one specimen sequenced in a study of beta chain features in type 1 diabetes. Since all of the isolated RNA was reverse transcribed, expressed TCRB transcripts were what got sequenced. The repertoire was sequenced with immunoSEQ multiplex PCR; TCRdb's copy has only in-frame clones and lacks some. The table has about 240,000 clones, 25% to 35% seen once. Sample: central memory CD4+ T cells from blood. The receptor set was obtained from a man aged 25 to 40 in good health.

This chain joins TRBV7-2 and TRBJ1-6, with D possibly TRBD1 on 6 matching bases. The V gene's germline CDR1 is SGHTA and CDR2 FQGNSA. There are 13 residues in the CDR3. V gave up 5 bases and J gave up 7 bases, with 9 bases separating them. As DNA, the CDR3 is TGTGCCAGCAGCGCTCAGGGGAATTCACCCCTCCACTTT. It encodes CASSAQGNSPLHF.

This sequence joins TRBV5-1 and TRBJ2-1; 13 bases are a match to TRBD2. CDR1 and CDR2 from the germline V gene are SGHRS and YFSETQ. V lost 4 bases and J lost 8; bases outside the gene matches: 6. This CDR3 spans 15 amino acids. CDR3 DNA sequence: TGCGCCAGCAGCGGCGGACTAGCGGGAGCACATGAGCAGTTCTTC. This encodes CASSGGLAGAHEQFF.

This clone was seen more than once but under ten times. The chain carries TRBV30 and TRBJ2-4; D uncertain. This CDR3 is 18 amino acids long. In germline, CDR1 is GTSNPN, CDR2 SVGIG (reference sequence). V lost 2 bases to trimming and J lost 0 bases, with 20 bases between them. For the CDR3, the DNA is TGTGCCTGGAGTTTCTCCCCGGCAAGACAACTAGCCAAAAACATTCAGTACTTC. It encodes CAWSFSPARQLAKNIQYF.

At least ten counts were recorded for this clone. The V call is TRBV29-1, the J call TRBJ1-5; 7 nucleotides line up with TRBD1. Germline CDR1 is SQVTM and CDR2 is ANQGSEA. Losses at the gene ends were 0 bases for V and 3 bases for J; bases not matched to a gene: 5. The CDR3 loop spans 15 amino acids. This chain's CDR3 is CSVEDRRGPNQPQHF. The CDR3 coding sequence is TGCAGCGTTGAAGATCGGAGGGGGCCCAATCAGCCCCAGCATTTT.

The chain is built from TRBV5-1 and TRBJ2-7; D may be TRBD1 (6 bases). Germline-derived CDR1 and CDR2 are SGHRS and YFSETQ. This CDR3 contains 14 residues. Trimming shortened V by 4 bases and J by 7 bases, and 18 bases separated the two germline ends. The CDR3 reads CASSVDSPWGEQYF. The CDR3 DNA follows: TGCGCCAGCAGCGTGGACAGCCCTTGGGGGGAGCAGTACTTC.

This clone was picked up a small number of times. This sequence joins TRBV29-1 and TRBJ1-2, with D maybe TRBD1 (6 bases). CDR1 SQVTM and CDR2 ANQGSEA come from the germline V gene. The CDR3 covers 14 residues. The V and J ends lost 2 bases and 4 bases respectively, with 14 bases between them. CDR3 residues: CSVESPTGPYGYTF. The CDR3 DNA sequence: TGCAGCGTTGAATCCCCAACAGGGCCCTATGGCTACACCTTC.

The chain couples TRBV27 to TRBJ2-1; D call uncertain. Trimming took off 3 bases at V and 0 bases at J, with 9 bases between the two ends. Germline CDR1 MNHEY, CDR2 SMNVEV (reference sequence). The CDR3 has 15 residues. The CDR3 here is CASSLEDNSYNEQFF. For the CDR3, the DNA is TGTGCCAGCAGTTTGGAAGACAACTCCTACAATGAGCAGTTCTTC.

This chain joins TRBV7-8 and TRBJ1-2, with D uncertain. V shed 6 bases and J shed 4 bases, with 15 bases lying between them. The germline V gene has CDR1 SGHVS and CDR2 FQNEAQ. The CDR3 is made up of 14 amino acids. For the CDR3, the DNA is TGTGCCAGCAGACCCGACCTGCCTGGCTATGGCTACACCTTC. Translation: CASRPDLPGYGYTF.

This clone appeared a few times. The chain combines TRBV5-5 with TRBJ2-3, with TRBD2 matching 14 bases. Germline trimming cut 0 bases from V and 0 bases from J; bases unmatched to any gene: 3. There are 18 residues in the CDR3. From germline, CDR1 is SGHKS and CDR2 YYEKEE (reference sequence). The CDR3 loop is CASSLGRLAGGSTDTQYF. The DNA of the CDR3 is TGTGCCAGCAGCTTGGGCCGACTAGCGGGAGGGAGCACAGATACGCAGTATTTT. Filled out from reference TRBV5-5 and TRBJ2-3, the complete variable domain reads DAGVTQSPTHLIKTRGQQVTLRCSPISGHKSVSWYQQVLGQGPQFIFQYYEKEERGRGNFPDRFSARQFPNYSSELNVNALLLGDSALYLCASSLGRLAGGSTDTQYFGPGTRLTVL.

V gene TRBV29-1 combines with J gene TRBJ2-2, with 11 positions matching TRBD2. The ends lost 6 bases at V and 2 bases at J; junction bases unmatched: 2. The CDR3 runs to 14 residues. Germline V lookup: CDR1 SQVTM, CDR2 ANQGSEA. The CDR3 DNA is TGCAGCGTGGGGACTAGCGGTAACACCGGGGAGCTGTTTTTT. Translated, it gives CSVGTSGNTGELFF.